The next 30 T cell receptor beta chains were all read from a single sample in a study of T cells after yellow fever vaccination. TCRdb processed the 5' RACE reads anew with MiXCR; each CDR3 protein has one entry. The table shows 180,000 or so distinct CDR3 sequences, with about 11% occurring only once. Here the sequenced sample was CD8+ T cells sorted from PBMCs, taken 15 days after the yellow fever booster vaccination. The receptors come from a man aged 18 to 30 who received the YFV17D yellow fever vaccine.

This clonotype was counted a few times. The chain has TRBV6-5 and TRBJ2-1; D is ambiguous. With 5 bases removed from V and 0 bases from J, the gap between germline ends came to 11 bases. CDR3 length: 15 amino acids. Germline CDR1 MNHEY, CDR2 SVGAGI. The CDR3 here is CASSPVDPSYNEQFF. In DNA, the CDR3 is TGTGCCAGCAGTCCTGTCGATCCCTCCTACAATGAGCAGTTCTTC.

V usage is TRBV4-3 and J usage is TRBJ1-2; D gene uncertain. CDR3 length: 17 residues. V dropped 0 bases and J dropped 1 base, with 15 bases sitting between them. CDR1 LGHNA and CDR2 YSLEER come from the germline V gene. CDR3 amino acids: CASSQDNSRISNYGYTF. The CDR3 DNA is TGCGCCAGCAGCCAAGATAACAGCAGAATAAGTAACTATGGCTACACCTTC.

This clonotype occurred a few times. The chain employs TRBV12-3 or TRBV12-4 and TRBJ1-2; 10 nucleotides agree with TRBD1. V gave up 0 bases and J gave up 8 bases; unmatched junction bases: 9. This CDR3 region has 16 residues. The CDR3 loop reads CASSLAPTGQGDGYTF. CDR3 DNA sequence: TGTGCCAGCAGTTTAGCGCCCACAGGACAGGGGGACGGCTACACCTTC.

This chain uses TRBV6-2 or TRBV6-3 with TRBJ2-7; 7 bases match TRBD1. The V gene end was trimmed by 6 bases and the J gene end by 2 bases; junction bases not matched to a gene: 7. The CDR3 loop spans 14 amino acids. Germline CDR1 and CDR2: MNHEY and SVGEGT. The CDR3 nucleotides read TGTGCCAGCAGCATCGGACAGGCAGCCTACGAGCAGTACTTC. Translating gives CASSIGQAAYEQYF.

The rearrangement uses TRBV2 and TRBJ2-3, with D perhaps matching TRBD2 (6 bases). Trimming took off 6 bases at V and 1 base at J, with 17 bases between the two ends. Germline lookup yields CDR1 SNHLY and CDR2 FYNNEI. The length of the CDR3 is 16 residues. CDR3 bases: TGTGCCAGCAGCGGCGCTTCCGGGACTCGCACAGATACGCAGTATTTT. Translation: CASSGASGTRTDTQYF. The entire variable domain, with the rest obtained from reference TRBV2 and TRBJ2-3, is as follows: EPEVTQTPSHQVTQMGQEVILRCVPISNHLYFYWYRQILGQKVEFLVSFYNNEISEKSEIFDDQFSVERPDGSNFTLKIRSTKLEDSAMYFCASSGASGTRTDTQYFGPGTRLTVL.

A few counts support this clonotype. V is TRBV27 and J is TRBJ2-3, with D maybe TRBD1 (6 bases). CDR1 is MNHEY, CDR2 SMNVEV, per germline (reference sequence). Trimming pared 6 bases from V and 6 bases from J, leaving 13 bases between. The CDR3 is made up of 13 amino acids. The CDR3 region is CASRLDSLDTQYF. The CDR3 nucleotides read TGTGCCAGCAGACTGGACAGCTTGGATACGCAGTATTTT.

This clonotype was recorded a few times. The rearrangement uses TRBV7-9 and TRBJ2-5; TRBD1 is a possible D gene (6 bases). The CDR3 loop spans 14 amino acids. V lost 4 bases and J lost 2, with 11 bases in between. CDR1 and CDR2 from the germline V gene are SEHNR and FQNEAQ (reference sequence). The CDR3, as DNA: TGTGCCAGCAGCTCCTATCAGGGGCAAGAGACCCAGTACTTC. Residues: CASSSYQGQETQYF.

This clonotype was seen more than once but under ten times. The chain is built from TRBV6-2 or TRBV6-3 and TRBJ2-1; weak D call: TRBD2 (5 bases). This CDR3 spans 13 amino acids. From germline, CDR1 is MNHEY and CDR2 SVGEGT. V lost 4 bases to trimming and J lost 4 bases, with 8 bases between them. The CDR3: CASSFGEYNEQFF. The CDR3 region has the DNA TGTGCCAGCAGTTTCGGGGAGTACAATGAGCAGTTCTTC.

The genes are TRBV4-1 and TRBJ2-2, with 14 bases aligning to TRBD2. From germline, CDR1 is MGHRA and CDR2 YSYEKL. The CDR3 runs to 16 residues. The ends lost 6 bases at V and 6 bases at J; junction bases unmatched: 6. The CDR3 sequence: CASRPLTSGGAGELFF. DNA for the CDR3: TGCGCCAGCAGGCCTCTGACTAGCGGGGGGGCCGGGGAGCTGTTTTTT.

The chain uses TRBV4-2 and TRBJ1-2; D is perhaps TRBD1 (6 bases). CDR3 length equals 17 residues. Germline V gene lookup returns CDR1 LGHNA and CDR2 YNFKEQ. V gave up 2 bases and J gave up 0 bases, with 16 bases separating them. CDR3 loop: CASSQTGSLAANYGYTF. CDR3 DNA: TGTGCCAGCAGCCAAACAGGGAGTTTGGCGGCTAACTATGGCTACACCTTC.

This clonotype was detected only a few times. The J gene is TRBJ2-5, the V gene TRBV12-3 or TRBV12-4, with TRBD1 matching 7 bases. This CDR3 region has 15 residues. V gave up 2 bases and J gave up 1 base; unmatched junction bases: 4. CDR3 amino acids: CASSLKGARQETQYF. CDR3 bases: TGTGCCAGCAGTTTAAAGGGGGCCCGCCAAGAGACCCAGTACTTC.

The chain links TRBV30 to TRBJ2-5; no clear D gene. Deletions cut 3 bases from V and 0 bases from J, with 8 bases between. The CDR3 loop spans 13 amino acids. The germline V gene has CDR1 GTSNPN and CDR2 SVGIG (reference sequence). The CDR3 DNA reads as TGTGCCTGGAGAAAGCAGAACCAAGAGACCCAGTACTTC. It encodes CAWRKQNQETQYF. The full variable domain, its missing parts supplied by reference TRBV30 and TRBJ2-5, is SQTIHQWPATLVQPVGSPLSLECTVEGTSNPNLYWYRQAAGRGLQLLFYSVGIGQISSEVPQNLSASRPQDRQFILSSKKLLLSDSGFYLCAWRKQNQETQYFGPGTRLLVL.

This clonotype was counted ten times or more. The chain joins TRBV6-4 to TRBJ2-2; 8 bases align to TRBD2. This CDR3 region has 16 residues. The V gene end was trimmed by 0 bases and the J gene end by 5 bases; junction bases not matched to a gene: 5. Germline assignment: CDR1 MRHNA and CDR2 SNTAGT. The CDR3 loop reads CASSDSTSGGTGELFF. CDR3 sequence (DNA): TGTGCCAGCAGTGACTCAACAAGCGGGGGAACCGGGGAGCTGTTTTTT.

This chain uses TRBV7-9 with TRBJ2-6; TRBD1 aligns across 10 bases. The CDR3 contains 16 residues. Trimming took 3 bases from V and 8 from J; bases not matched to a gene: 7. Germline V gene data show CDR1 as SEHNR and CDR2 as FQNEAQ (reference sequence). CDR3 region: CASSLAGQGTTNVLTF. CDR3 nucleotides: TGTGCCAGCAGCTTGGCGGGACAGGGGACCACCAACGTCCTGACTTTC.

This clonotype was picked up a small number of times. The J gene is TRBJ2-5, the V gene TRBV7-2; 7 bases map to TRBD2. Germline values: CDR1 SGHTA, CDR2 FQGNSA. The CDR3 runs to 16 residues. Germline trimming cut 0 bases from V and 5 bases from J; bases unmatched to any gene: 9. This CDR3 reads CASSLAFVGRWETQYF. CDR3 nucleotide sequence: TGTGCCAGCAGCTTAGCTTTTGTCGGGAGGTGGGAGACCCAGTACTTC.

The chain joins TRBV29-1 to TRBJ2-5; D is ambiguous. Germline values: CDR1 SQVTM, CDR2 ANQGSEA. The CDR3 totals 13 residues. V dropped 4 bases and J dropped 5 bases, with 14 bases sitting between them. Here the CDR3 reads CSVVFTSGETQYF. The DNA for the CDR3 is TGCAGCGTTGTGTTCACATCGGGCGAGACCCAGTACTTC. Drawing the rest from reference TRBV29-1 and TRBJ2-5, the complete variable domain is SAVISQKPSRDICQRGTSLTIQCQVDSQVTMMFWYRQQPGQSLTLIATANQGSEATYESGFVIDKFPISRPNLTFSTLTVSNMSPEDSSIYLCSVVFTSGETQYFGPGTRLLVL.

This clonotype turned up a few times. Since the CDR3 does not end with the conserved phenylalanine or tryptophan, this likely comes from a read error. The rearrangement links TRBV10-3 to TRBJ1-1; D is possibly TRBD1 (5 bases). Germline CDR1 reads ENHRY; CDR2 reads SYGVKD. This CDR3 spans 13 amino acids. The germline V and J ends were trimmed by 3 bases and 7 bases, with 12 bases remaining between them. DNA of the CDR3: TGTGCCATCAGTGAATGGACACTGGGTGAAGCTTTCCTT. Protein: CAISEWTLGEAFL.

In its sample, this clonotype was seen many times. The chain has TRBV7-3 and TRBJ2-1; 7 bases agree with TRBD2. This CDR3 region has 15 residues. The J segment lost 0 bases and the V segment lost 3 bases, leaving 2 bases of the junction unmatched. Germline lookup yields CDR1 SGHTA and CDR2 FQGTGA. The CDR3 region is CASSFGGSSYNEQFF. Written as DNA, the CDR3 is TGTGCCAGCAGCTTCGGGGGGAGCTCCTACAATGAGCAGTTCTTC.

There are a few counts of this clonotype. The chain links TRBV4-1 to TRBJ1-2; D perhaps matches TRBD1 (6 bases). Trimming left V 3 bases short and J 4 bases short, with 12 bases between. The CDR3 has 14 amino acids. The germline CDR1 and CDR2 sequences are MGHRA and YSYEKL. The CDR3 spells CASSQGKGGYGYTF. As DNA, the CDR3 is TGCGCCAGCAGCCAGGGAAAGGGGGGCTATGGCTACACCTTC.

The genes are TRBV12-5 and TRBJ2-3, with D unresolved. The V end lost 1 base, the J end lost 0 bases, and 2 bases lay between the germline ends. From germline, CDR1 is LGHNT and CDR2 FRNRAP. The CDR3 is 13 residues long. Written as DNA, the CDR3 is TGTGCTAGTGGTTTGGCTAGCACAGATACGCAGTATTTT. Protein: CASGLASTDTQYF.

The chain combines TRBV11-2 with TRBJ1-3; D is ambiguous. The V end was cut by 0 bases, the J end by 0 bases, with 6 bases between. Germline CDR1 reads SGHAT; CDR2 reads FQNNGV. The CDR3 covers 15 residues. The CDR3 sequence is CASSLDPNSGNTIYF. The CDR3, as DNA: TGTGCCAGCAGCTTAGATCCTAACTCTGGAAACACCATATATTTT.

The V gene is TRBV12-3 or TRBV12-4, the J gene TRBJ2-7, with TRBD1 matching 8 bases. With V trimmed by 5 bases and J by 5 bases, 8 bases remained unmatched. The CDR3 covers 14 residues. DNA for the CDR3: TGTGCCAGCAGTGCTGGGACAGGCCTCGACGAGCAGTACTTC. Its protein product is CASSAGTGLDEQYF.

The chain has TRBV27 and TRBJ2-3, with D tentatively TRBD2 (6 bases). Trimming took off 2 bases at V and 3 bases at J, with 12 bases between the two ends. Looked up from germline, CDR1 is MNHEY and CDR2 is SMNVEV (reference sequence). The CDR3 extends over 15 amino acids. CDR3 residues: CASSLRRDGTDTQYF. The CDR3 coding sequence is TGTGCCAGCAGTTTAAGGAGGGATGGGACAGATACGCAGTATTTT.

This clonotype was seen a handful of times. This chain connects TRBV6-2 or TRBV6-3 to TRBJ1-2, with TRBD1 matching over 10 bases. The V gene end was trimmed by 4 bases and the J gene end by 4 bases; junction bases not matched to a gene: 3. This CDR3 is built from 14 residues. Germline V lookup: CDR1 MNHEY, CDR2 SVGEGT. The CDR3 region has the DNA TGTGCCAGCAGTTTCCGGGACAGGGGCTATGGCTACACCTTC. Its protein product is CASSFRDRGYGYTF.

This clonotype was observed a handful of times. The rearrangement uses TRBV18 and TRBJ2-7; D uncertain. CDR1 is KGHSH and CDR2 is LQKENI in the germline V gene. Trimming cost V 8 bases and J 0 bases, with 5 bases left between them. The CDR3 is made up of 11 amino acids. The CDR3 loop reads CASLHSYEQYV. DNA of the CDR3: TGTGCCAGCCTTCACTCCTACGAGCAGTACGTC.

The chain joins TRBV7-9 to TRBJ2-2; TRBD1 is a possible D gene (5 bases). V was cut by 6 bases and J by 7 bases, with 12 bases left in between. Germline V gives CDR1 SEHNR, CDR2 FQNEAQ (reference sequence). The length of the CDR3 is 13 residues. The CDR3 bases are TGTGCCAGCAGTGCCAGGGTTAACGGGGAGCTGTTTTTT. Amino acids: CASSARVNGELFF.

This clonotype was observed many times. The chain is built from TRBV12-3 or TRBV12-4 and TRBJ2-5; no clear D gene. V lost 3 bases to trimming and J lost 2 bases, with 4 bases between them. There are 12 residues in the CDR3. CDR3 coding DNA: TGTGCCAGCAGTTTTTCGCAAGAGACCCAGTACTTC. Protein sequence: CASSFSQETQYF.

The genes are TRBV11-2 and TRBJ1-3; 7 positions match TRBD1. Looked up from germline, CDR1 is SGHAT and CDR2 is FQNNGV. This CDR3 contains 14 residues. V trimming: 4 bases; J trimming: 2 bases; junction bases outside the gene matches: 2. CDR3 in amino acids: CASSSDRAGNTIYF. The CDR3 nucleotides are TGTGCCAGCAGCTCCGACAGGGCTGGAAACACCATATATTTT.

Ten or more counts support this clonotype. The genes are TRBV4-1 and TRBJ2-5, with 14 bases identical to TRBD2. The V gene's germline CDR1 is MGHRA and CDR2 YSYEKL. The V segment lost 1 base and the J segment 0 bases; nucleotides outside the gene matches: 10. The CDR3 spans 20 residues. The CDR3: CASSQVPGEGLAGDQETQYF. CDR3 sequence (DNA): TGCGCCAGCAGCCAAGTCCCTGGGGAGGGACTAGCGGGGGACCAAGAGACCCAGTACTTC.

This clonotype was detected many times. This sequence joins TRBV5-1 and TRBJ2-7, with 12 bases aligning to TRBD1. Germline CDR1 reads SGHRS; CDR2 reads YFSETQ. V gave up 0 bases and J gave up 7 bases; unmatched junction bases: 5. The CDR3 covers 15 residues. CDR3 sequence (DNA): TGCGCCAGCAGCTTGGAGGGACAGGGGGCTGATGAGCAGTACTTC. Translation gives CASSLEGQGADEQYF. The full variable domain, completed using reference TRBV5-1 and TRBJ2-7, is KAGVTQTPRYLIKTRGQQVTLSCSPISGHRSVSWYQQTPGQGLQFLFEYFSETQRNKGNFPGRFSGRQFSNSRSEMNVSTLELGDSALYLCASSLEGQGADEQYFGPGTRLTVT.